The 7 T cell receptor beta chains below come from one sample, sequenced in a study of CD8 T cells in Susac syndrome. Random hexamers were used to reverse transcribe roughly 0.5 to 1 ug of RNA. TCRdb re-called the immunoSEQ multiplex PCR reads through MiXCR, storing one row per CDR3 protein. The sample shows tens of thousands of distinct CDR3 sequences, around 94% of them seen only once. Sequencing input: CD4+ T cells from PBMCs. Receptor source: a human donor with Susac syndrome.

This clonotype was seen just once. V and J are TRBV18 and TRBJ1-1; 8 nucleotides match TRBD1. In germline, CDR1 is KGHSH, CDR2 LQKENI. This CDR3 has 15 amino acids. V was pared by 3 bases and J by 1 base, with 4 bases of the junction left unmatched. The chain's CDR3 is CASSPTGQGNTEAFF. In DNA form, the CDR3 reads TGTGCCAGCTCACCTACCGGACAGGGGAACACTGAAGCTTTCTTT.

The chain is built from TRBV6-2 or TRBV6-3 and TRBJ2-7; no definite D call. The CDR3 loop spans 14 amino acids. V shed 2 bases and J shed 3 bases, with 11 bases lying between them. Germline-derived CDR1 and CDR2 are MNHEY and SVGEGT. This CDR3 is CASSYEETNYEQYF. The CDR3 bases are TGTGCCAGCAGTTACGAAGAGACGAACTACGAGCAGTACTTC.

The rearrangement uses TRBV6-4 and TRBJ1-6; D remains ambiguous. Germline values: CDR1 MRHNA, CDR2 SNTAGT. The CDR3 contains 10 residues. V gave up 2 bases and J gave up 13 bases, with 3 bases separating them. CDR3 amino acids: CASSDVPLHF. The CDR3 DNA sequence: TGTGCCAGCAGTGACGTCCCCCTCCACTTT.

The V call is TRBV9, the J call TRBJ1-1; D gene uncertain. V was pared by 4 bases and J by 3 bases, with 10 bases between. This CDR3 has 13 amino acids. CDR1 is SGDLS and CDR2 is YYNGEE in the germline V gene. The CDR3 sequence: CASSLALYTEAFF. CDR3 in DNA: TGTGCCAGCAGCCTCGCACTCTACACTGAAGCTTTCTTT.

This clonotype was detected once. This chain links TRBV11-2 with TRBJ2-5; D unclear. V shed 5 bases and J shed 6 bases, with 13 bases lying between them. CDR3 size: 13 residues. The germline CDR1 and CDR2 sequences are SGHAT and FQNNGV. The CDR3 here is CASSDPPAQTQYF. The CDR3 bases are TGTGCCAGCAGCGACCCGCCTGCCCAGACCCAGTACTTC.

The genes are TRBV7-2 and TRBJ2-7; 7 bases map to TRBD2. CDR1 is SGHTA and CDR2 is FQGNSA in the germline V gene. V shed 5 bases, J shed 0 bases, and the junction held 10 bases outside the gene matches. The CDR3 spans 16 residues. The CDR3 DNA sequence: TGTGCCAGCAGCCACGGGGGGTCGGTCAGCTCCTACGAGCAGTACTTC. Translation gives CASSHGGSVSSYEQYF.

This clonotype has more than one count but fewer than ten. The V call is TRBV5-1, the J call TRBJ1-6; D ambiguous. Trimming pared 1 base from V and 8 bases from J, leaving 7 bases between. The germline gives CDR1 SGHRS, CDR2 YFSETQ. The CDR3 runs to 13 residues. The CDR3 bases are TGCGCCAGCAGCTTGCAGCGGGATTCACCCCTCCACTTT. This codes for CASSLQRDSPLHF.